This T cell receptor (beta chain) was recorded in a study of blood T cell repertoires in COVID-19 (dated by TCRdb to the early 2020s). Turning to the overall study: Collaborator samples came from the United States, Italy and Spain and covered acute and convalescent phases of COVID-19. Sample metadata almost always included a de-identified subject ID, COVID-19 status, age in years and sex. Deeply sampled blood TCRbeta repertoires from subjects exposed to, actively infected with, or recovered from COVID-19 were included in the dataset. The repertoires were released in a freely available public database meant as a resource for research on the immune response to SARS-CoV-2. The material from the prospective study consisted of cDNA or gDNA derived from T cells, B-cell-depleted T cells, or PBMCs. Samples came from the ongoing ImmuneRACE study (first 160 participants) plus 1,254 subjects from 6 global collaborators. Where HLA class I and class II types were available, the types were taken from metadata supplied by the sample provider, not from assay-based typing.

Participants in the prospective study were aged about 18 to 100 years, lived in some 24 United States geographic areas, and enrolled through a virtual design. To assign participants to cohorts, the prospective study relied on clinical history that participants themselves reported in a screening survey and a study questionnaire. ImmuneRACE Cohort 3 recovered participants were defined by two consecutive negative NP/OP PCR tests, healthcare professional clearance, or symptom resolution. Mobile phlebotomists in the prospective study collected whole blood, serum and a nasopharyngeal or oropharyngeal swab from every participant. Prospective study participants could optionally give additional blood draws and questionnaires over an approximately two-month period. Prospective study blood samples were shipped either frozen or at room temperature before DNA extraction. At the junction V is shortened by 4 bases and J by 7 bases, with 19 bases in between. The CDR1 and CDR2 encoded by the germline V gene are MGHRA and YSYEKL. Spanning cysteine to phenylalanine, the CDR3 consists of 16 amino acids. The read is trimmed to its CDR3 DNA, 48 bases read in frame from base 1.

Worth noting for this clone: Its antigen has not been determined. Base qualities are not provided; no much larger clone lies one nucleotide away.

Broader findings and caveats from the paper: Clinical and demographic metadata were provided uncurated, with the amount varying by source and participant.

TCRbeta CDR3 regions were amplified from genomic DNA using the immunoSEQ Assay, a bias-controlled multiplex PCR. Processing in the source paper ran as follows. The number of nucleated cells in each sample was estimated by amplification of reference gene primers within the assay. Sequence reads were collapsed and filtered to measure the absolute abundance of every unique TCRbeta CDR3 rearrangement. Productive Simpson clonality was computed per sample as the square root of Simpson's diversity index over productive rearrangements. TCRdb holds this immuneACCESS table with in-frame rearrangements only. Some clones are missing; in checked studies, unresolved V genes explain under half, and the rest has no known cause. The DNA gave D and trimming, while V, J and clone size come from that table. This sample holds about 380,000 clones; 70% to 90% were observed only once. The ten most abundant clones make up roughly 1.2% of the sample.

The clonotype originates from a woman under 30 who had recovered from COVID-19. Sequenced input: PBMCs or T cells enriched from blood (not recorded which). The receptor chain draws on TRBV4-1 and TRBJ1-4; the D gene is unclear. The CDR3 protein sequence reads: CASSPDRRGEGEKLFF. The DNA is TGCGCCAGCAGCCCCGATCGTCGGGGAGAAGGTGAAAAACTGTTTTTT.